This passage covers 5 T cell receptor beta chains from one sample sequenced in a study of regulatory T cells in long-lasting Graves disease. Arm-PCR with iRepertoire HTBI primers amplified the CDR3 regions for these TCR beta libraries. TCRdb re-called the multiplex PCR reads through MiXCR, storing one row per CDR3 protein. Of about 470,000 distinct CDR3 sequences listed, roughly 21% are singletons. Sample time point: persistent/refractory GD, antithyroid drugs over 5 years with positive TRAb. Researchers made the TCR library from RNA that was extracted from PBMCs. Material: peripheral blood mononuclear cells (PBMCs), obtained when the disease was refractory, from a patient treated with antithyroid drugs. The receptors shown here come from a female donor with Graves disease.

This clonotype was picked up many times. The V and J genes are TRBV5-1 and TRBJ1-4, with D tentatively TRBD1 (5 bases). CDR1 and CDR2 from the germline V gene are SGHRS and YFSETQ. There are 14 residues in the CDR3. V was cut by 0 bases and J by 7 bases, with 10 bases left in between. This CDR3 reads CASSLDGTAEKLFF. The CDR3 DNA is TGCGCCAGCAGCTTGGATGGGACGGCTGAAAAACTGTTTTTT.

The chain has TRBV15 and TRBJ1-5; D unclear. The germline V gene encodes CDR1 LNHNV and CDR2 YYDKDF (reference sequence). Between the trimmed V and J ends, which lost 0 bases and 4 bases, there was a span of 10 bases. The CDR3 extends over 15 amino acids. This CDR3 reads CATSRDGLGNQPQHF. The CDR3 DNA follows: TGTGCCACCAGCAGAGATGGCCTCGGGAATCAGCCCCAGCATTTT.

This clonotype has ten or more counts. The genes are TRBV12-3 or TRBV12-4 and TRBJ1-5; D gene unclear. The CDR3 consists of 15 residues. V lost 3 bases and J 4 bases, leaving 13 bases between the germline ends. The DNA of the CDR3 is TGTGCCAGCAGTTTGGACTCCGGCAGGAATCAGCCCCAGCATTTT. This translates into CASSLDSGRNQPQHF.

This clonotype was observed many times. The chain employs TRBV11-2 and TRBJ1-5, with 8 bases matching TRBD1. Germline loops: CDR1 SGHAT, CDR2 FQNNGV. CDR3 length: 17 residues. J gave up 2 bases and V 1 base, and 7 bases lay outside the gene matches. The CDR3: CASSLGLRGLGNQPQHF. In DNA form, the CDR3 reads TGTGCCAGCAGCTTAGGCCTCAGGGGGCTAGGCAATCAGCCCCAGCATTTT. Full variable domain (missing parts from reference TRBV11-2 and TRBJ1-5): EAGVAQSPRYKIIEKRQSVAFWCNPISGHATLYWYQQILGQGPKLLIQFQNNGVVDDSQLPKDRFSAERLKGVDSTLKIQPAKLEDSAVYLCASSLGLRGLGNQPQHFGDGTRLSIL.

This clonotype was found many times. The rearrangement uses TRBV28 and TRBJ2-7; D could derive from TRBD1 or TRBD2 (5 bases each). The CDR3 consists of 15 residues. V gave up 5 bases and J gave up 9 bases, with 23 bases separating them. In germline, CDR1 is MDHEN, CDR2 SYDVKM. The CDR3 region is CASSLEGARAEGQYF. The DNA of the CDR3 is TGTGCCAGCAGTCTCGAAGGGGCGCGGGCCGAAGGGCAGTACTTC.